The next 32 T cell receptor beta chains were all read from a single sample in a study of beta chain features in type 1 diabetes. The sequenced template was cDNA made from the entire isolated RNA. This table comes from immunoSEQ multiplex PCR, and its TCRdb copy is limited to in-frame clones, with some not included. The profile covers hundreds of thousands of clones, with approximately 28% appearing a single time and 0.06% to 0.07% taken by the ten largest. The material sequenced was naive CD4+ T cells from blood. The receptors originated from a young man in good health.

The CDR3 bases are TGTGCCAGCAGCGCACCGGGACTAGGAAAAGATCAGTACTTC. The encoded protein is CASSAPGLGKDQYF. This rearrangement joins TRBV5-4 to TRBJ2-4; 8 bases match TRBD2. Germline V gene sequence: CDR1 SGHNT, CDR2 YYREEE (reference sequence). V was clipped by 4 bases and J by 12 bases; unmatched bases: 12. This CDR3 region has 14 residues.

This clone came up a few times. DNA for the CDR3: TGTGCCAGCAGTTTTTCCACCGGGACTAGAGGGGAGACCCAGTACTTC. This codes for CASSFSTGTRGETQYF. V gene TRBV28 combines with J gene TRBJ2-5, with 8 bases lining up with TRBD2. There are 16 residues in the CDR3. With V trimmed by 3 bases and J by 5 bases, 11 bases remained unmatched. The germline V gene has CDR1 MDHEN and CDR2 SYDVKM.

This clone was counted a few times. The CDR3 protein is CACDRSGRTRIYGYTF. As DNA, the CDR3 is TGTGCCTGTGATCGCTCCGGGCGAACGAGGATCTATGGCTACACCTTC. The rearrangement uses TRBV30 and TRBJ1-2, with D hard to call. The CDR3 extends over 16 amino acids. Trimming stripped 6 bases from V and 4 bases from J, with 24 bases between. The germline gives CDR1 GTSNPN, CDR2 SVGIG (reference sequence).

This clone showed up just a few times. V usage is TRBV2 and J usage is TRBJ2-2; 8 bases match TRBD1. After removal of 7 bases from V and 7 bases from J, the junction contained 11 bases not matched to a gene. Germline CDR1 is SNHLY and CDR2 is FYNNEI. The CDR3 covers 15 residues. This chain's CDR3 is CASKAGTGDHGELFF. The CDR3, as DNA: TGTGCCAGCAAAGCCGGGACAGGCGACCACGGGGAGCTGTTTTTT. The whole variable domain, filled in from reference TRBV2 and TRBJ2-2, reads EPEVTQTPSHQVTQMGQEVILRCVPISNHLYFYWYRQILGQKVEFLVSFYNNEISEKSEIFDDQFSVERPDGSNFTLKIRSTKLEDSAMYFCASKAGTGDHGELFFGEGSRLTVL.

About this clone itself: This sample includes further DNA sequences coding for the same CDR3. This chain connects TRBV29-1 to TRBJ2-5; a possible D gene is TRBD2 (5 bases). Trimming took 5 bases from V and 3 from J, leaving 10 bases between them. The CDR3 contains 12 residues. CDR1 SQVTM and CDR2 ANQGSEA come from the germline V gene. CDR3 in amino acids: CSVSRGEETQYF. CDR3 in DNA: TGCAGCGTTTCCCGGGGAGAAGAGACCCAGTACTTC.

This clone was observed a few times. The chain employs TRBV10-3 and TRBJ1-2, with 8 bases matching TRBD1. This CDR3 spans 13 amino acids. The V gene end was trimmed by 6 bases and the J gene end by 8 bases; junction bases not matched to a gene: 8. Germline CDR1 is ENHRY and CDR2 is SYGVKD. This CDR3 is CAIRPQGAWGYTF. The CDR3 DNA reads as TGTGCCATCAGGCCGCAGGGGGCCTGGGGCTACACCTTC.

This CDR3 is CASSQDSWQGKEKLFF. DNA of the CDR3: TGCGCCAGCAGCCAAGACAGTTGGCAGGGAAAGGAAAAACTGTTTTTT. V gene TRBV4-1 combines with J gene TRBJ1-4; tentative D call: TRBD1 (5 bases). Trimming took off 0 bases at V and 8 bases at J, with 16 bases between the two ends. The CDR3 runs to 16 residues. CDR1 is MGHRA and CDR2 is YSYEKL in the germline V gene.

The chain is built from TRBV28 and TRBJ2-7; 9 nucleotides match TRBD2. The J segment lost 3 bases and the V segment lost 5 bases, leaving 5 bases of the junction unmatched. The CDR3 is 14 residues long. In germline, CDR1 is MDHEN, CDR2 SYDVKM. CDR3 residues: CASSVTSGLYEQYF. CDR3 sequence (DNA): TGTGCCAGCAGTGTCACTAGCGGGCTCTACGAGCAGTACTTC.

V is TRBV9 and J is TRBJ2-2; D call uncertain. Between the trimmed V and J ends, which lost 2 bases and 5 bases, there was a span of 10 bases. This CDR3 region has 14 residues. Germline V gene lookup returns CDR1 SGDLS and CDR2 YYNGEE. The CDR3 is CASSVLRITGELFF. CDR3 DNA: TGTGCCAGCAGCGTTTTGCGGATAACCGGGGAGCTGTTTTTT.

This sequence joins TRBV14 and TRBJ2-7, with 7 bases aligning to TRBD1. This CDR3 has 15 amino acids. J was trimmed by 2 bases and V by 4 bases; bases with no gene match: 8. Germline values: CDR1 SGHDN, CDR2 FVKESK. CDR3 sequence: CASSRNGDSTYEQYF. The DNA for the CDR3 is TGTGCCAGCAGCCGGAACGGGGACAGCACCTACGAGCAGTACTTC.

This chain connects TRBV27 to TRBJ1-5; 8 bases fit TRBD1. Germline-derived CDR1 and CDR2 are MNHEY and SMNVEV (reference sequence). The CDR3 covers 15 residues. V shed 2 bases, J shed 7 bases, and the junction held 7 bases outside the gene matches. As DNA, the CDR3 is TGTGCCAGCAGTTTAGCCGGACAGGGAGGACAGCCCCAGCATTTT. Residues: CASSLAGQGGQPQHF.

The J gene is TRBJ1-5, the V gene TRBV30; 10 bases agree with TRBD1. CDR1 and CDR2 from the germline V gene are GTSNPN and SVGIG (reference sequence). There are 13 residues in the CDR3. V lost 5 bases and J lost 5; bases outside the gene matches: 3. DNA for the CDR3: TGTGCCTGGGGACAGGGGGGGTATCAGCCCCAGCATTTT. Translation gives CAWGQGGYQPQHF.

The V call is TRBV27, the J call TRBJ2-3, with D perhaps matching TRBD1 or TRBD2 (6 bases each). The CDR3 is made up of 15 amino acids. V dropped 6 bases and J dropped 2 bases, with 15 bases sitting between them. The germline V gene encodes CDR1 MNHEY and CDR2 SMNVEV (reference sequence). The CDR3 nucleotides read TGTGCCAGCAGAGGTGGGGGGCCTTACACAGATACGCAGTATTTT. It yields the protein CASRGGGPYTDTQYF.

This chain connects TRBV10-3 to TRBJ1-1; D may be TRBD1 (6 bases). In germline, CDR1 is ENHRY, CDR2 SYGVKD. The CDR3 is made up of 13 amino acids. The ends were cut back, 4 bases at V and 3 bases at J, with 9 bases in the middle. The CDR3 sequence: CAISVGGDTEAFF. DNA for the CDR3: TGTGCCATCAGTGTAGGGGGGGACACTGAAGCTTTCTTT.

The V call is TRBV11-2, the J call TRBJ2-5; the match to TRBD1 covers 8 bases. From germline, CDR1 is SGHAT and CDR2 FQNNGV. V gave up 2 bases and J gave up 5 bases; unmatched junction bases: 7. The CDR3 consists of 15 residues. This chain's CDR3 is CASSLSSGGGETQYF. As DNA, the CDR3 is TGTGCCAGCAGCTTATCGTCAGGGGGCGGGGAGACCCAGTACTTC.

The V gene is TRBV7-2, the J gene TRBJ2-1; D remains unclear. The CDR3 length is 15 residues. The germline gives CDR1 SGHTA, CDR2 FQGNSA. The V end was cut by 5 bases, the J end by 1 base, with 12 bases between. CDR3: CASSPRLGSYNEQFF. The CDR3 bases are TGTGCCAGCAGCCCTCGGCTCGGGTCCTACAATGAGCAGTTCTTC.

This clone was recorded a few times. The same CDR3 also results from other DNA sequences found in this sample. The V gene is TRBV29-1, the J gene TRBJ2-2; D unclear. Trimming pared 4 bases from V and 4 bases from J, leaving 7 bases between. There are 12 residues in the CDR3. The V gene's germline CDR1 is SQVTM and CDR2 ANQGSEA. Written as DNA, the CDR3 is TGCAGCGTTGGGGTACCCACCGGGGAGCTGTTTTTT. It specifies CSVGVPTGELFF.

This clone occurred a few times. This sequence joins TRBV21-1 and TRBJ2-7; the table gives TRBD2 as D, unverified against the DNA. TRBV21-1 is shown as a pseudogene. The CDR3 is made up of 17 amino acids. In DNA form, the CDR3 reads TGTGCCAGCAGCCTAAAGGGAGGATTAGCGCGCCCCTACGAGCAGTACTTC. Translating gives CASSLKGGLARPYEQYF.

The rearrangement links TRBV5-1 to TRBJ2-5; TRBD1 is a possible D gene (6 bases). The germline CDR1 and CDR2 sequences are SGHRS and YFSETQ. Deletions cut 0 bases from V and 3 bases from J, with 12 bases between. The CDR3 is made up of 15 amino acids. CDR3 in amino acids: CASSLAGTTEETQYF. CDR3 in DNA: TGCGCCAGCAGCTTGGCTGGGACAACCGAAGAGACCCAGTACTTC.

The rearrangement uses TRBV29-1 and TRBJ2-1; 10 bases fit TRBD2. With V trimmed by 7 bases and J by 9 bases, 12 bases remained unmatched. This CDR3 contains 14 residues. Germline V lookup: CDR1 SQVTM, CDR2 ANQGSEA. CDR3 DNA: TGCAGCGCCGAGAGGCTAGCGGGAGTCGTTGAGCAGTTCTTC. Translating gives CSAERLAGVVEQFF.

The V and J genes are TRBV5-1 and TRBJ2-4; 7 nucleotides match TRBD1. Per germline, CDR1 SGHRS and CDR2 YFSETQ. V shed 1 base and J 8 bases; nucleotides not matched to a gene: 0. The CDR3 sequence is 12 residues long. This CDR3 reads CASSLTGDIQYF. CDR3 in DNA: TGCGCCAGCAGCTTGACAGGGGACATTCAGTACTTC.

This clone was seen only a few times. The DNA of the CDR3 is TGCAGCGTCCGGGACGGAGGGGCGTCGCAGTTCTTC. It codes for CSVRDGGASQFF. The chain carries TRBV29-1 and TRBJ2-1; a possible D gene is TRBD2 (6 bases). V was pared by 6 bases and J by 12 bases, with 18 bases between. This CDR3 has 12 amino acids. CDR1 SQVTM and CDR2 ANQGSEA come from the germline V gene.

This chain links TRBV29-1 with TRBJ1-2, with TRBD1 matching over 8 bases. There are 14 residues in the CDR3. The germline V gene has CDR1 SQVTM and CDR2 ANQGSEA. The V gene end was trimmed by 7 bases and the J gene end by 0 bases; junction bases not matched to a gene: 7. The CDR3 spells CSAAGGRANYGYTF. The CDR3 DNA sequence: TGCAGCGCGGCAGGGGGCAGAGCTAACTATGGCTACACCTTC.

The chain has TRBV7-9 and TRBJ1-3; possibly TRBD1 for D (5 bases). CDR3 length equals 15 residues. CDR1 and CDR2 (germline): SEHNR, FQNEAQ (reference sequence). V lost 5 bases and J lost 0, with 11 bases in between. The CDR3 DNA reads as TGTGCCAGCAGCACGGACACCCACTCTGGAAACACCATATATTTT. Translating gives CASSTDTHSGNTIYF.

The genes are TRBV25-1 and TRBJ1-2; TRBD1 is a possible D gene (6 bases). Germline assignment: CDR1 MGHDK and CDR2 SYGVNS. V was pared by 5 bases and J by 4 bases, with 11 bases between. The CDR3 has 13 amino acids. Here the CDR3 reads CASSNTGSYGYTF. The CDR3 nucleotides read TGTGCCAGCAGTAACACAGGGAGCTATGGCTACACCTTC.

The rearrangement links TRBV2 to TRBJ2-3; 7 bases align to TRBD2. The CDR3 length is 17 residues. From germline, CDR1 is SNHLY and CDR2 FYNNEI. V shed 6 bases, J shed 0 bases, and the junction held 12 bases outside the gene matches. CDR3 bases: TGTGCCAGCAGCCCCGGGACTAAAACTTCTAGCACAGATACGCAGTATTTT. Protein sequence: CASSPGTKTSSTDTQYF.

The chain joins TRBV18 to TRBJ2-3; D not certain. The CDR3 covers 14 residues. V lost 3 bases and J 6 bases, leaving 13 bases between the germline ends. Germline loops: CDR1 KGHSH, CDR2 LQKENI. The chain's CDR3 is CASSPDPPVDTQYF. CDR3 sequence (DNA): TGTGCCAGCTCACCGGACCCTCCGGTCGATACGCAGTATTTT.

The genes are TRBV30 and TRBJ2-1, with D possibly being TRBD2 (6 bases). Trimming removed 5 bases at V and 6 bases at J, with 17 bases between. Germline CDR1 reads GTSNPN; CDR2 reads SVGIG (reference sequence). The CDR3 has 14 residues. The DNA for the CDR3 is TGTGCCTGGGAGGAGGGAGGTCGGCTCAATGAGCAGTTCTTC. The encoded protein is CAWEEGGRLNEQFF.

The rearrangement joins TRBV5-1 to TRBJ2-1, with D perhaps matching TRBD2 (5 bases). The CDR3 is 13 amino acids. Trimming stripped 6 bases from V and 7 bases from J, with 14 bases between. The V gene's germline CDR1 is SGHRS and CDR2 YFSETQ. The CDR3 bases are TGCGCCAGCAAAGTAGGCCCGGGGAATGAGCAGTTCTTC. This translates into CASKVGPGNEQFF.

This clone was counted a few times. V and J are TRBV30 and TRBJ1-2, with no clear D. The CDR3 sequence is 13 residues long. V lost 2 bases, J lost 8 bases, and 15 bases lay in between. Germline V gene lookup returns CDR1 GTSNPN and CDR2 SVGIG (reference sequence). CDR3 bases: TGTGCCTGGAGTCTCGACGGGTCAGTGGGCTACACCTTC. Protein product: CAWSLDGSVGYTF.

The rearrangement joins TRBV6-1 to TRBJ2-7; D perhaps matches TRBD1 (8 bases). The CDR3 loop spans 14 amino acids. Germline V gene data show CDR1 as MNHNS and CDR2 as SASEGT. V lost 7 bases and J lost 2, with 15 bases in between. The CDR3 DNA reads as TGTGCCAGCAAACGGACAGGGAGGGCCTACGAGCAGTACTTC. As protein: CASKRTGRAYEQYF.

In nucleotides, the CDR3 is TGCAGCGTTGAAGTGCGCCAGGCGAGCTCCTACAATGAGCAGTTCTTC. Translation gives CSVEVRQASSYNEQFF. The chain combines TRBV29-1 with TRBJ2-1, with D hard to call. CDR1 is SQVTM and CDR2 is ANQGSEA in the germline V gene. V was trimmed by 1 base and J by 0 bases, leaving 13 bases between them. The CDR3 consists of 16 residues.